One sample yielded the 18 T cell receptor beta chains listed below, sequenced in a study of blood T cell repertoires in COVID-19. Clones were sequenced by immunoSEQ multiplex PCR, and TCRdb holds only the in-frame ones, with some missing. The profile covers about 250,000 clones, with around 90% appearing a single time and around 0.99% taken by the ten largest. Sequenced: peripheral blood. The receptor set was obtained from a woman aged 40 to 49 who had recovered from COVID-19.

The chain is built from TRBV30 and TRBJ2-1, with 9 nucleotides matching TRBD1. Germline V gives CDR1 GTSNPN, CDR2 SVGIG (reference sequence). The CDR3 is 13 residues long. Losses at the gene ends were 5 bases for V and 5 bases for J; bases not matched to a gene: 4. CDR3 DNA sequence: TGTGCCTGGGAGGGACAGGGCAACAATGAGCAGTTCTTC. Translated: CAWEGQGNNEQFF.

The chain combines TRBV15 with TRBJ1-2; D might be TRBD1 (6 bases). Germline V CDR1 and CDR2: LNHNV, YYDKDF (reference sequence). This CDR3 is built from 14 residues. The ends were cut back, 0 bases at V and 8 bases at J, with 13 bases in the middle. In nucleotides, the CDR3 is TGTGCCACCAGCAGAGATCTTGGGCAGGGGGGCTACACCTTC. It encodes CATSRDLGQGGYTF.

V gene TRBV10-3 combines with J gene TRBJ2-1, with D possibly TRBD2 on 6 matching bases. Between the trimmed V and J ends, which lost 10 bases and 2 bases, there was a span of 12 bases. Per germline, CDR1 ENHRY and CDR2 SYGVKD. The CDR3 sequence is 13 residues long. The DNA for the CDR3 is TGTGCCACTGGGTCGGGGGCCTACAATGAGCAGTTCTTC. Its protein product is CATGSGAYNEQFF.

The chain combines TRBV27 with TRBJ2-2; D is uncertain. Per germline, CDR1 MNHEY and CDR2 SMNVEV (reference sequence). This CDR3 is built from 15 residues. V dropped 2 bases and J dropped 2 bases, with 9 bases sitting between them. The CDR3 DNA follows: TGTGCCAGCAGTTTAGAAGGCGGCAACACCGGGGAGCTGTTTTTT. Translation gives CASSLEGGNTGELFF.

The sample holds one count of this clone. The chain has TRBV18 and TRBJ1-1, with a tentative D call TRBD1 (5 bases). The germline V gene has CDR1 KGHSH and CDR2 LQKENI. The CDR3 loop spans 21 amino acids. The V end lost 3 bases, the J end lost 1 base, and 30 bases lay between the germline ends. For the CDR3, the DNA is TGTGCCAGCTCACCCCGGGGGGGTTTGGGCGCGACCCCTGGAACGAACACTGAAGCTTTCTTT. As protein: CASSPRGGLGATPGTNTEAFF.

J is TRBJ2-7 and V is TRBV7-2; possibly TRBD1 for D (5 bases). Germline CDR1 and CDR2: SGHTA and FQGNSA. Trimming cost V 1 base and J 2 bases, with 12 bases left between them. CDR3 length: 15 amino acids. The CDR3 loop reads CASSLGGPAPYEQYV. The CDR3 DNA sequence: TGTGCCAGCAGCTTAGGGGGCCCCGCGCCCTACGAGCAGTACGTC.

The gene calls are TRBV3-1 (or the pseudogene TRBV3-2) and TRBJ1-2; D remains ambiguous. Between the trimmed V and J ends, which lost 1 base and 8 bases, there was a span of 14 bases. The CDR3 length is 14 residues. Germline CDR1 is LGHDT and CDR2 is YNNKEL (reference sequence). The chain's CDR3 is CASSQVAPLGGYTF. Here the CDR3 DNA reads TGTGCCAGCAGCCAAGTTGCCCCCCTCGGGGGCTACACCTTC.

This clone was observed a single time. The gene calls are TRBV11-2 and TRBJ2-7, with TRBD2 matching over 7 bases. Germline-derived CDR1 and CDR2 are SGHAT and FQNNGV. The CDR3 is made up of 13 amino acids. Trimming cost V 2 bases and J 4 bases; bases outside gene matches: 2. The CDR3 reads CASSLWGGYEQYF. CDR3 nucleotide sequence: TGTGCCAGCAGCTTATGGGGGGGGTACGAGCAGTACTTC.

The CDR3 DNA reads TGCGCCAGCAGCCAGACTAGCAGAGCCTACAATGAGCAGTTCTTC. This gives the protein CASSQTSRAYNEQFF. V usage is TRBV4-3 and J usage is TRBJ2-1, with 7 nucleotides matching TRBD2. The CDR3 loop spans 15 amino acids. The J segment lost 2 bases and the V segment lost 3 bases, leaving 4 bases of the junction unmatched. The V gene's germline CDR1 is LGHNA and CDR2 YSLEER.

The chain links TRBV7-2 to TRBJ2-1; D perhaps matches TRBD1 (6 bases). Trimming left V 5 bases short and J 7 bases short, with 18 bases between. In germline, CDR1 is SGHTA, CDR2 FQGNSA. The length of the CDR3 is 15 residues. DNA for the CDR3: TGTGCCAGCAGCACCCCGACAGGACGGGTAAATGAGCAGTTCTTC. Protein sequence: CASSTPTGRVNEQFF.

This clone has more than one count but fewer than ten. Other DNA sequences of this sample code for an identical CDR3. The chain's CDR3 is CASSPQGLNTEAFF. CDR3 nucleotide sequence: TGTGCCAGCTCACCTCAGGGTCTGAACACTGAAGCTTTCTTT. The chain employs TRBV18 and TRBJ1-1; D possibly corresponds to TRBD1 (5 bases). V lost 3 bases to trimming and J lost 0 bases, with 8 bases between them. This CDR3 contains 14 residues. Germline-derived CDR1 and CDR2 are KGHSH and LQKENI.

The V and J genes are TRBV9 and TRBJ2-5; the match to TRBD2 covers 7 bases. V lost 4 bases and J lost 1; bases outside the gene matches: 16. The CDR3 loop spans 18 amino acids. Germline CDR1 SGDLS, CDR2 YYNGEE. The CDR3 spells CASSPGASGGGAQETQYF. The CDR3 DNA follows: TGTGCCAGCAGCCCCGGGGCCTCGGGGGGAGGGGCCCAAGAGACCCAGTACTTC.

The chain's CDR3 is CSARVSGETYGYTF. In DNA form, the CDR3 reads TGCAGCGCCCGGGTGAGCGGGGAAACGTATGGCTACACCTTC. The chain joins TRBV29-1 to TRBJ1-2; D is ambiguous. V was trimmed by 7 bases and J by 5 bases, leaving 20 bases between them. The V gene's germline CDR1 is SQVTM and CDR2 ANQGSEA. This CDR3 contains 14 residues.

This clone has only a few counts. CDR3 DNA: TGTGCCAGCAGGCAAGCGGGGACCGGGGAGCTGTTTTTT. It is translated as CASRQAGTGELFF. The V gene is TRBV6-5, the J gene TRBJ2-2; 7 nucleotides match TRBD2. The V gene's germline CDR1 is MNHEY and CDR2 SVGAGI. With V trimmed by 6 bases and J by 5 bases, 3 bases remained unmatched. This CDR3 contains 13 residues.

The chain employs TRBV18 and TRBJ2-1; perhaps TRBD2 as D (6 bases). Per germline, CDR1 KGHSH and CDR2 LQKENI. The CDR3 totals 14 residues. Trimming removed 2 bases at V and 8 bases at J, with 13 bases between. CDR3 region: CASSPATGEDEQFF. The CDR3 nucleotides read TGTGCCAGCTCACCAGCGACGGGGGAGGATGAGCAGTTCTTC.

The V gene is TRBV6-5, the J gene TRBJ1-6; a weak D match, TRBD1 (6 bases). The germline V and J ends were trimmed by 11 bases and 6 bases, with 20 bases remaining between them. Germline values: CDR1 MNHEY, CDR2 SVGAGI. The CDR3 runs 15 residues. The CDR3 bases are TGTGCCCCGAGGGGGGGTCCCCCCTGTAATTCACCCCTCCACTTT. It encodes CAPRGGPPCNSPLHF.

The rearrangement joins TRBV13 to TRBJ2-3; TRBD2 might be the D (5 bases). The CDR3 runs 12 residues. Germline CDR1 PRHDT, CDR2 FYEKMQ (reference sequence). V was shortened by 0 bases and J by 9 bases, with 7 bases between the two germline ends. The CDR3, as DNA: TGTGCCAGCAGCTTAGGGGAGGAGACGCAGTATTTT. The encoded protein is CASSLGEETQYF.

The chain is built from TRBV30 and TRBJ2-3, with 10 bases that match TRBD2. This CDR3 region has 15 residues. Germline CDR1 and CDR2: GTSNPN and SVGIG (reference sequence). V shed 3 bases and J 4 bases; nucleotides not matched to a gene: 7. CDR3 nucleotides: TGTGCCTGGAGGGGCAGCGGGAGGGGGTCAGATACGCAGTATTTT. Protein: CAWRGSGRGSDTQYF.